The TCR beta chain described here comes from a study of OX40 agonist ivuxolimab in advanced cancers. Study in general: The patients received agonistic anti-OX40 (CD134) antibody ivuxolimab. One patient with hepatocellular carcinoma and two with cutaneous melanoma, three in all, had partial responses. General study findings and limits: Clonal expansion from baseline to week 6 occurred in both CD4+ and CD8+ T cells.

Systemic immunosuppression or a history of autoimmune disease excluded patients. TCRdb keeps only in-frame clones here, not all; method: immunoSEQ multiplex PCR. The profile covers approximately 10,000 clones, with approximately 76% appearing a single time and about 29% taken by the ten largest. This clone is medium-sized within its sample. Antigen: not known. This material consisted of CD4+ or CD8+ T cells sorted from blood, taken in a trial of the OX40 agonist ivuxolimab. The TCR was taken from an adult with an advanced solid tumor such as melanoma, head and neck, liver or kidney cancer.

CDR3 coding DNA: TGTGCCAGCAGTGATCTCAGGGGCAATCAGCCCCAGCATTTT. Its translation is CASSDLRGNQPQHF. The chain carries TRBV2 and TRBJ1-5; D may be TRBD1 (5 bases). Trimming cost V 3 bases and J 2 bases, with 8 bases left between them. Germline CDR1 is SNHLY and CDR2 is FYNNEI. CDR3 length equals 14 residues.